A selection of T cell receptor beta chains follows, all from one sample in a study of shared clonotypes between healthy human individuals. The protocol was immunoSEQ multiplex PCR, while the TCRdb copy is restricted to in-frame clones and leaves out a portion. Of over 2 million clones listed, over 85% were seen once; the top ten hold under 0.15%. Sequences were obtained from naive CD4+ T cells sorted from blood. The receptors here all came from a man between 18 and 35 years old in good health. Both conserved end residues are part of each CDR3. Clone size is shown for a subset of rows, as once, few, many or a class of expanded clone.

j_gene: TRBJ1-1; v_gene: TRBV5-1; abundance: -; CDR3aa: CASSRGTGNTEAFF
j_gene: TRBJ1-1; v_gene: TRBV5-1; abundance: -; CDR3aa: CASSLAAGAKTEAFF
j_gene: TRBJ2-4; v_gene: TRBV6-6; abundance: once; CDR3aa: CASRMTGGAAKNIQYF
j_gene: TRBJ2-3; v_gene: TRBV7-9; abundance: once; CDR3aa: CASSIASTDTQYF
j_gene: TRBJ2-5; v_gene: TRBV7-2; abundance: -; CDR3aa: CASSLVAGIGETQYF
j_gene: TRBJ1-4; v_gene: TRBV5-6; abundance: -; CDR3aa: CASSLEGKKLFF
j_gene: TRBJ2-7; v_gene: TRBV10-3; abundance: -; CDR3aa: CAISDALRGYEQYF
j_gene: TRBJ2-7; v_gene: TRBV7-2; abundance: -; CDR3aa: CASSLAGPPGSSYEQYF
j_gene: TRBJ2-3; v_gene: TRBV5-1; abundance: -; CDR3aa: CASSTRQGVAQYF
j_gene: TRBJ2-1; v_gene: TRBV7-9; abundance: -; CDR3aa: CASSLWGEDYNEQFF
j_gene: TRBJ2-5; v_gene: TRBV4-2; abundance: -; CDR3aa: CASSLTTSGVETQYF
j_gene: TRBJ2-3; v_gene: TRBV6-5; abundance: -; CDR3aa: CASSYKLAGADTQYF
j_gene: TRBJ2-2; v_gene: TRBV25-1; abundance: -; CDR3aa: CASSGHPYTGELFF
j_gene: TRBJ1-5; v_gene: TRBV6-1; abundance: -; CDR3aa: CASSEGTGINQPQHF
j_gene: TRBJ2-3; v_gene: TRBV6-1; abundance: -; CDR3aa: CASSGDISTDTQYF
j_gene: TRBJ1-2; v_gene: TRBV29-1; abundance: -; CDR3aa: CSHYGGSGYTF
j_gene: TRBJ2-7; v_gene: TRBV10-1; abundance: -; CDR3aa: CASSETGQVDEQYF
j_gene: TRBJ2-7; v_gene: TRBV11-3; abundance: once; CDR3aa: CASSLNQVSYEQYF
j_gene: TRBJ2-1; v_gene: TRBV4-3; abundance: -; CDR3aa: CASSQEDMRLAGEQFF
j_gene: TRBJ2-7; v_gene: TRBV6-1; abundance: -; CDR3aa: CASSGLAGPYEQYF
j_gene: TRBJ1-1; v_gene: TRBV7-9; abundance: -; CDR3aa: CASSLVGATEAFF
j_gene: TRBJ1-3; v_gene: TRBV18; abundance: -; CDR3aa: CASSQAWSSGNTIYF
j_gene: TRBJ2-5; v_gene: TRBV16; abundance: few; CDR3aa: CASSPPRRETQYF
j_gene: TRBJ2-5; v_gene: TRBV9; abundance: -; CDR3aa: CASSVGSGRSQETQYF
j_gene: TRBJ1-1; v_gene: TRBV19; abundance: once; CDR3aa: CASRDRKHGTEAFF
j_gene: TRBJ2-3; v_gene: TRBV5-1; abundance: -; CDR3aa: CASSLVTSGADTQYF
j_gene: TRBJ1-2; v_gene: TRBV18; abundance: -; CDR3aa: CASSSGNYGYTF
j_gene: TRBJ2-7; v_gene: TRBV7-2; abundance: -; CDR3aa: CASSLGTGTYEQYF
j_gene: TRBJ1-5; v_gene: TRBV7-9; abundance: -; CDR3aa: CASSPQGARQPQHF
j_gene: TRBJ1-6; v_gene: TRBV7-2; abundance: -; CDR3aa: CASSFMVGQYSNSPLHF
j_gene: TRBJ2-7; v_gene: TRBV18; abundance: once; CDR3aa: CASSLGVTYEQYF
j_gene: TRBJ1-3; v_gene: TRBV20-1; abundance: -; CDR3aa: CSAGGGNTIYF